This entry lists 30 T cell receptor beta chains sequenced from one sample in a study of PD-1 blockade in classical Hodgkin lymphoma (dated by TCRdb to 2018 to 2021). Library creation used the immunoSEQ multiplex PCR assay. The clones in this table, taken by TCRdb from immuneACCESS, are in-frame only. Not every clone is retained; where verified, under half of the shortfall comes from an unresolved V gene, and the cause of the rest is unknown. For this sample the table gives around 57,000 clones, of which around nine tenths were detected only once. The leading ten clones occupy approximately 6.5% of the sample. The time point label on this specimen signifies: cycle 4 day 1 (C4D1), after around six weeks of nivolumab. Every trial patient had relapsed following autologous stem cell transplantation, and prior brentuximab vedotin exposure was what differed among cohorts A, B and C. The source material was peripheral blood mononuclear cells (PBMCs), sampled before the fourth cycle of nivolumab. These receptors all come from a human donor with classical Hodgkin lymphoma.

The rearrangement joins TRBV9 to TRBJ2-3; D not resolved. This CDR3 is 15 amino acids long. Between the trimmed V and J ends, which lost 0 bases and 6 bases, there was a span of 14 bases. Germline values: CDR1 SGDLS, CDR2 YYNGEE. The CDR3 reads CASSVGFLFGDTQYF. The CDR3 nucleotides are TGTGCCAGCAGCGTAGGATTTCTTTTCGGGGATACGCAGTATTTT.

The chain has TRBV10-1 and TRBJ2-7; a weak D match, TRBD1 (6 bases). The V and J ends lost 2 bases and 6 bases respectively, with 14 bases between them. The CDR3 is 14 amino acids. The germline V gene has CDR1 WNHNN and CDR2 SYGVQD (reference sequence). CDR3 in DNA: TGCGCCAGCAGTGAGGATAGCTTCAGGGGCGAGCAGTACTTC. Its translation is CASSEDSFRGEQYF.

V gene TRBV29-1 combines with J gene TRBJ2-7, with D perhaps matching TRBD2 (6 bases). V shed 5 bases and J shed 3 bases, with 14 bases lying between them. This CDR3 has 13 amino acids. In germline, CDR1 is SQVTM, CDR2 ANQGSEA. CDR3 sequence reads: CSVLGGGGYEQYF. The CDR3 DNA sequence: TGCAGCGTTCTCGGGGGAGGAGGCTACGAGCAGTACTTC.

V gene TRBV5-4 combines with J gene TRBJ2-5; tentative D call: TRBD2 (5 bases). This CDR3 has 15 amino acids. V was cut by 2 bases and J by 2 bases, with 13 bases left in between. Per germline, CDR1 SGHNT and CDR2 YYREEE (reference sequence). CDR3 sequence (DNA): TGTGCCAGCAGCTTAGTAATCGGGATTCAAGAGACCCAGTACTTC. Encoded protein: CASSLVIGIQETQYF.

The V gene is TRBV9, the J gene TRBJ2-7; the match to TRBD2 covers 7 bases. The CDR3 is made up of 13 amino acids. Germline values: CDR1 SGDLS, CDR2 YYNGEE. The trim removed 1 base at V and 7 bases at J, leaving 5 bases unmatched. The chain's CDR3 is CASSVTREGEQYF. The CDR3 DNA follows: TGTGCCAGCAGCGTAACCAGGGAGGGAGAGCAGTACTTC.

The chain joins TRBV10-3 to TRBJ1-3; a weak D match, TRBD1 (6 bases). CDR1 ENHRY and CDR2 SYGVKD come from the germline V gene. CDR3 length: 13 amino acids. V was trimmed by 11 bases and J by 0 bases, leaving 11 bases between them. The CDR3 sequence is CAVNRASGNTIYF. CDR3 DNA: TGTGCCGTCAACAGGGCCTCTGGAAACACCATATATTTT.

The CDR3 reads CASSARTARGGYEQYF. In nucleotides, the CDR3 is TGTGCCAGCAGCGCACGGACGGCGCGGGGGGGATACGAGCAGTACTTC. The chain carries TRBV7-2 and TRBJ2-7, with 9 bases matching TRBD2. The CDR3 extends over 16 amino acids. The trim removed 5 bases at V and 4 bases at J, leaving 12 bases unmatched. Germline CDR1 reads SGHTA; CDR2 reads FQGNSA.

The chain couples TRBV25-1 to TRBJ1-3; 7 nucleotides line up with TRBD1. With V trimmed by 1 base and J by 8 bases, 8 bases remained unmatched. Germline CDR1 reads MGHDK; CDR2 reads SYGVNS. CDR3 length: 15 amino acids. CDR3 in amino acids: CASSESPGGGDTIYF. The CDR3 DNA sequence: TGTGCCAGCAGTGAATCCCCAGGGGGAGGTGACACCATATATTTT.

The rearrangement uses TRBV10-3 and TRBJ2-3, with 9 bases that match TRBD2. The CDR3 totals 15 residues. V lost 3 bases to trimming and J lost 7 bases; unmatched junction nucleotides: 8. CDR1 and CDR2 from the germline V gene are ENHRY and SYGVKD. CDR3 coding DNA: TGTGCCATCAGTGACGGCGGGGGGGCTTACAATACGCAGTATTTT. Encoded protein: CAISDGGGAYNTQYF.

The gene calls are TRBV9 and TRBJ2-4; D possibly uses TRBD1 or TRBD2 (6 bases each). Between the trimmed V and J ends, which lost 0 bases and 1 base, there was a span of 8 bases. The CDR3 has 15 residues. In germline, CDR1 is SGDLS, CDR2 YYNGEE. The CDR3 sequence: CASSVEGGAKNIQYF. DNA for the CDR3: TGTGCCAGCAGCGTAGAAGGGGGGGCCAAAAACATTCAGTACTTC. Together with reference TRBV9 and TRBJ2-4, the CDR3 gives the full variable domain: DSGVTQTPKHLITATGQRVTLRCSPRSGDLSVYWYQQSLDQGLQFLIQYYNGEERAKGNILERFSAQQFPDLHSELNLSSLELGDSALYFCASSVEGGAKNIQYFGAGTRLSVL.

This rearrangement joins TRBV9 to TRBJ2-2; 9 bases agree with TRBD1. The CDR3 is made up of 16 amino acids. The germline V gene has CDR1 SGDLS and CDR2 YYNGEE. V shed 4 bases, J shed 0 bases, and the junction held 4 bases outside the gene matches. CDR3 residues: CASSKRQGANTGELFF. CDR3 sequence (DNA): TGTGCCAGCAGCAAACGACAGGGGGCGAACACCGGGGAGCTGTTTTTT.

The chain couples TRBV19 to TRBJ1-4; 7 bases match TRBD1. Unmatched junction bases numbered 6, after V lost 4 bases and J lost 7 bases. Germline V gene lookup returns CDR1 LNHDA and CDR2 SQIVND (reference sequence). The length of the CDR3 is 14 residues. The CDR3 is CASSKTGRSEKLFF. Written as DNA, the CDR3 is TGTGCCAGTAGTAAGACAGGGAGGAGTGAAAAACTGTTTTTT.

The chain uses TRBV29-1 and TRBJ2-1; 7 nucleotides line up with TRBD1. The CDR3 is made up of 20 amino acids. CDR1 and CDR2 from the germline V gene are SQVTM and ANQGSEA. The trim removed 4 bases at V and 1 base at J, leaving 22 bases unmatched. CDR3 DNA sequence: TGCAGCGTTGCCGAGCCACGGGGCCGAAACAGGGGTGCTTCCTACAATGAGCAGTTCTTC. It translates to CSVAEPRGRNRGASYNEQFF.

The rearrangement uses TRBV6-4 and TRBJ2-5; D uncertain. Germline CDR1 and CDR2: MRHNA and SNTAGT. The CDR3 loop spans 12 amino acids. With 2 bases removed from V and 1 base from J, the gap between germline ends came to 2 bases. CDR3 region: CASSDGQETQYF. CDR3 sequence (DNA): TGTGCCAGCAGTGACGGCCAAGAGACCCAGTACTTC.

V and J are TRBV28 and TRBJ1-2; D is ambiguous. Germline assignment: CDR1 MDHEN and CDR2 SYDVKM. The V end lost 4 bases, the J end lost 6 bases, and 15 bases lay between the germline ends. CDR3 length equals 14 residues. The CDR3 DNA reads TGTGCCAGCAGTTCCCCCCTCCGGCAGGATGGCTACACCTTC. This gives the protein CASSSPLRQDGYTF.

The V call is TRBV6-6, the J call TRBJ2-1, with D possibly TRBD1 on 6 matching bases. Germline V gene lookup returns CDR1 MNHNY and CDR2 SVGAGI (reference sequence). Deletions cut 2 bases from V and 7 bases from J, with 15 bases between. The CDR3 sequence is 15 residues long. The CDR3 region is CASSYKGVGGNEQFF. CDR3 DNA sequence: TGTGCCAGCAGTTACAAGGGGGTTGGGGGTAATGAGCAGTTCTTC.

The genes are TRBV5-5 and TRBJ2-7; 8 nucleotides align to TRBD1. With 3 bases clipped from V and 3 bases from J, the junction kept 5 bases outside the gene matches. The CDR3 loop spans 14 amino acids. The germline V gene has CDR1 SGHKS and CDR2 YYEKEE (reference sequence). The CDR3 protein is CASSSRTGYYEQYF. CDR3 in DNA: TGTGCCAGCAGCTCGAGGACAGGGTACTACGAGCAGTACTTC.

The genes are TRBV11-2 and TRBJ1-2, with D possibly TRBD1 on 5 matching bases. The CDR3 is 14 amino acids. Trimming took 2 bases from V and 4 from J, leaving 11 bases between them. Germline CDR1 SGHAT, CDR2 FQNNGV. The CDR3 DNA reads TGTGCCAGCAGCTTAAGTGACAGTCGCTATGGCTACACCTTC. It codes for CASSLSDSRYGYTF. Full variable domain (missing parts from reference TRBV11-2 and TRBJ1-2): EAGVAQSPRYKIIEKRQSVAFWCNPISGHATLYWYQQILGQGPKLLIQFQNNGVVDDSQLPKDRFSAERLKGVDSTLKIQPAKLEDSAVYLCASSLSDSRYGYTFGSGTRLTVV.

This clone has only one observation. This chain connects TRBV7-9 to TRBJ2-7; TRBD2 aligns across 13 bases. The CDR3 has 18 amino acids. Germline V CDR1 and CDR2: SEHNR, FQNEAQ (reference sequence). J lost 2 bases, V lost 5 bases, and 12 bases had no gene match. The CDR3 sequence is CASSPPWTSGGITYEQYF. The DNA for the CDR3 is TGTGCCAGCAGCCCCCCCTGGACTAGCGGGGGCATTACCTACGAGCAGTACTTC.

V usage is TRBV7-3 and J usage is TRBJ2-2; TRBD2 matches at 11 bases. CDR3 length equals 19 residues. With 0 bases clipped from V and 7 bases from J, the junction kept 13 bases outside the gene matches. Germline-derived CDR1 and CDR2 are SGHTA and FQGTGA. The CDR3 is CASSLTVSLAGAGHGELFF. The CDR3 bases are TGTGCCAGCAGCTTAACGGTCTCACTAGCGGGAGCTGGTCACGGGGAGCTGTTTTTT.

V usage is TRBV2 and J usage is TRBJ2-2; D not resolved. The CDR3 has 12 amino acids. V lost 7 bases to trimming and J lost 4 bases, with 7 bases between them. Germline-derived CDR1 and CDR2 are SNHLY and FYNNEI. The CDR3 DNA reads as TGTGCCAGCAACATATTCACCGGGGAGCTGTTTTTT. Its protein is CASNIFTGELFF.

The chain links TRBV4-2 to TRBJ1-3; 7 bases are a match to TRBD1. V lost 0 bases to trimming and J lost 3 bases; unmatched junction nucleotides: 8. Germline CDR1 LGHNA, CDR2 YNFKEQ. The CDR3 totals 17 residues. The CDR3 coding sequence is TGTGCCAGCAGCCAAGAATTGACAGGGAAAAGTGGAAACACCATATATTTT. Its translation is CASSQELTGKSGNTIYF.

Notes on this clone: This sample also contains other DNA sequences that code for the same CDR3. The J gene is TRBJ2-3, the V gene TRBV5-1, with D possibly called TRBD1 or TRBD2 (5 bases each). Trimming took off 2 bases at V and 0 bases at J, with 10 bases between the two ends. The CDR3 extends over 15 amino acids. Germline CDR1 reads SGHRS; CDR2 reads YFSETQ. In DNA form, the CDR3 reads TGCGCCAGCAGCTTACGGGGACCGAGCACAGATACGCAGTATTTT. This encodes CASSLRGPSTDTQYF.

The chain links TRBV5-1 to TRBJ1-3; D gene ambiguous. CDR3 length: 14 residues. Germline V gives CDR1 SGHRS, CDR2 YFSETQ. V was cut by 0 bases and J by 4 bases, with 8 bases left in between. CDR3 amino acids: CASSLDGSGNTIYF. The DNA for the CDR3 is TGCGCCAGCAGCTTGGACGGATCCGGAAACACCATATATTTT.

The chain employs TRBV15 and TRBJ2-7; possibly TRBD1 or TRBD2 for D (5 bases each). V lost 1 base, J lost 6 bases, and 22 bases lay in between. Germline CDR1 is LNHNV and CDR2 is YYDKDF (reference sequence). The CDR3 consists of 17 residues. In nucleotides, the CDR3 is TGTGCCACCAGCAGAGCGGGGCCGGGAAGGCGTCCTTCCGAGCAGTACTTC. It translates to CATSRAGPGRRPSEQYF.

The CDR3 DNA reads TGTGCCAGCAGCCAGTTAGTAATGGATACGCAGTATTTT. As protein: CASSQLVMDTQYF. V and J are TRBV14 and TRBJ2-3; D is unclear. Trimming removed 3 bases at V and 6 bases at J, with 10 bases between. Looked up from germline, CDR1 is SGHDN and CDR2 is FVKESK. The length of the CDR3 is 13 residues.

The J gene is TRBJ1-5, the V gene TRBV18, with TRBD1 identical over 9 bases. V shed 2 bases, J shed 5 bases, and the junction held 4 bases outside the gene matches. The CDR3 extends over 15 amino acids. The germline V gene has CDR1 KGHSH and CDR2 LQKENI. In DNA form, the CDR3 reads TGTGCCAGCTCACCAGGACAGGGGTCCTATCAGCCCCAGCATTTT. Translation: CASSPGQGSYQPQHF.

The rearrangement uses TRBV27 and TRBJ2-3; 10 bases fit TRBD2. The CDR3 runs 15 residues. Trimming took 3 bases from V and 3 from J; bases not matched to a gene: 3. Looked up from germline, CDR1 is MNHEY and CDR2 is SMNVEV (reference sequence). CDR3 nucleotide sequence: TGTGCCAGCAGTTTGGCTAGCGGGGGAACAGATACGCAGTATTTT. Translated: CASSLASGGTDTQYF.

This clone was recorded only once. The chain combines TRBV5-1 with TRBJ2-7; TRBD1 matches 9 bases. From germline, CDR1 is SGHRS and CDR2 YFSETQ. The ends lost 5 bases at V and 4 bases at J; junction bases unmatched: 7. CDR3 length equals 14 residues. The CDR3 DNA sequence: TGCGCCAGCAGTGGAACAGGGGGCAGGTACGAGCAGTACTTC. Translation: CASSGTGGRYEQYF.

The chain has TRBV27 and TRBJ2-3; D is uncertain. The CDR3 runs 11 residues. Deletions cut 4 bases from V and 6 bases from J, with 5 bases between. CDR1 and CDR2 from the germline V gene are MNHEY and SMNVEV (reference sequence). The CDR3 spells CASSSPDTQYF. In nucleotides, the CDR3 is TGTGCCAGCAGTTCGCCCGATACGCAGTATTTT.